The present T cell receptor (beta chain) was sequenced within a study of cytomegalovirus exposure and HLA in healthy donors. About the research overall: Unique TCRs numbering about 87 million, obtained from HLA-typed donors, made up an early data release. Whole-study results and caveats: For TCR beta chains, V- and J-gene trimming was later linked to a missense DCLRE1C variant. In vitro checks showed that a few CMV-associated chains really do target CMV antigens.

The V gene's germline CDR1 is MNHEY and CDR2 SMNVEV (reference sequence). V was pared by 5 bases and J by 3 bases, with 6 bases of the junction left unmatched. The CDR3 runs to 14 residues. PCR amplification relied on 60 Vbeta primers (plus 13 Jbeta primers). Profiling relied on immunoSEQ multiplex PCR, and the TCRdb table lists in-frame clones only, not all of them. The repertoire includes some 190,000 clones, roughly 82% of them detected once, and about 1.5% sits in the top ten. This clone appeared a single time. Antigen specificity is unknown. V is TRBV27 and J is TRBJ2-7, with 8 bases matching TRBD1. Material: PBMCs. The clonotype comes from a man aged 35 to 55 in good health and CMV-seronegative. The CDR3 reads CASSMRTGFYEQYF. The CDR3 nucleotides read TGTGCCAGCAGTATGAGGACAGGGTTCTACGAGCAGTACTTC.